Described below is a single T cell receptor beta chain sequence and its context. The CDR3 runs to 15 residues. Germline V gene lookup returns CDR1 LNHDA and CDR2 SQIVND (reference sequence). J gave up 4 bases and V 3 bases, and 6 bases lay outside the gene matches. Sequencing was performed with immunoSEQ multiplex PCR; in TCRdb, only in-frame clones are kept and a portion is missing. The sample records tens of thousands of clones, roughly 90% being singletons. The sample is drawn from a study of T cell changes during pregnancy in multiple sclerosis. The chain links TRBV19 to TRBJ1-1; 9 positions agree with TRBD1. This TCR was recovered from a female donor with multiple sclerosis, enrolled in a pregnancy study. Sequenced here: CD8+ T cells from peripheral blood mononuclear cells, sampled in the second trimester of pregnancy. The CDR3 DNA follows: TGTGCCAGTAGTATCGGACAGGGGTTGGGCACTGAAGCTTTCTTT. It encodes CASSIGQGLGTEAFF.